This T cell receptor (beta chain) was found in a study of neoadjuvant nivolumab and ipilimumab in lung cancer. The V end lost 11 bases, the J end lost 0 bases, and 11 bases lay between the germline ends. From germline, CDR1 is MNHEY and CDR2 SVGAGI. The CDR3 consists of 13 residues. In the case of this clone: Its antigen remains unknown.

Assay: immunoSEQ multiplex PCR; the TCRdb copy retains only in-frame clones and omits some. The data show 6,500 to 8,500 clones, with around 85% seen just once and approximately 6.8% held by the top ten. Study outcomes and limitations: Pretherapy blood TCR richness correlated positively with resected tumor richness.

The rearrangement joins TRBV6-5 to TRBJ1-3; D ambiguous. This material consisted of tumor tissue, taken after neoadjuvant nivolumab, alone or with ipilimumab, at or shortly before surgery. This TCR derives from an adult with non-small cell lung cancer. The DNA of the CDR3 is TGTGCCGTTAGGACGTCCTCTGGAAACACCATATATTTT. It encodes CAVRTSSGNTIYF.